This TCR beta chain is from a study of blood T cells in healthy people across ages. V was pared by 1 base and J by 4 bases, with 16 bases between. CDR1 DFQATT and CDR2 SNEGSKA come from the germline V gene (reference sequence). The CDR3 totals 16 residues. Note on this clonotype: Its cognate antigen is unknown.

Primed by a sample-barcoded 5' primer and a J-beta primer mix, a second PCR proceeded for 7 to 11 cycles. Researchers report that a template-switch adaptor with 12 random nucleotides tagged each cDNA molecule. From the 5' RACE reads, TCRdb called clonotypes with MiXCR, one entry per CDR3 protein. The table shows around 970,000 distinct CDR3 sequences, with roughly half occurring only once. Findings of the study overall: Getting older went along with TCR beta diversity per million T cells dropping roughly linearly.

This TCR was sampled from a woman aged 55-70 years in good health. V and J are TRBV20-1 and TRBJ1-4; tentatively, D is TRBD1 (6 bases). Sequenced sample: blood. For the CDR3, the DNA is TGCAGTGCTAGAGGGCCGGAGGGGGGAAGTAATGAAAAACTGTTTTTT. It yields the protein CSARGPEGGSNEKLFF.